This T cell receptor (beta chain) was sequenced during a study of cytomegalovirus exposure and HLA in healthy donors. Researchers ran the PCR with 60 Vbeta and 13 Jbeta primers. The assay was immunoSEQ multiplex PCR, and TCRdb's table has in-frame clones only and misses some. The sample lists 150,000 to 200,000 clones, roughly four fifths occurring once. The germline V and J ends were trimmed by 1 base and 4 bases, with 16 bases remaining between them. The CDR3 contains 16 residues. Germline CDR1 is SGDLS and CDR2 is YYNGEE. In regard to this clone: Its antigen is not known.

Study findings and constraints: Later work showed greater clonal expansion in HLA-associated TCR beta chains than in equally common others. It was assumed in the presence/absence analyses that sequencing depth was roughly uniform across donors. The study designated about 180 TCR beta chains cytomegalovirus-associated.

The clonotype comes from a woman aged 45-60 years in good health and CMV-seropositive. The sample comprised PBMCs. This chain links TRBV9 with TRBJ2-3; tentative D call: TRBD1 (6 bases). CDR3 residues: CASSVYGRGAADTQYF. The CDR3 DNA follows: TGTGCCAGCAGCGTATATGGCAGGGGCGCAGCAGATACGCAGTATTTT.